These 17 T cell receptor beta chains were sequenced from one sample in a study of cytomegalovirus exposure and HLA in healthy donors. The PCR had 60 Vbeta and 13 Jbeta primers. This table comes from immunoSEQ multiplex PCR, and its TCRdb copy is limited to in-frame clones, with some not included. The table shows around 100,000 clones, with 80% to 85% occurring only once. Sequenced input: PBMCs. The receptors were sampled from a man aged 25 to 40 in good health and CMV-seropositive.

This sequence joins TRBV9 and TRBJ2-7; D unclear. V lost 0 bases and J 0 bases, leaving 10 bases between the germline ends. Germline-derived CDR1 and CDR2 are SGDLS and YYNGEE. CDR3 size: 15 residues. CDR3 sequence reads: CASSVGSSNSYEQYF. The CDR3 coding sequence is TGTGCCAGCAGCGTAGGGAGCAGTAACTCCTACGAGCAGTACTTC.

This clone was detected once. The chain links TRBV7-6 to TRBJ1-3; no clear D. Between the trimmed V and J ends, which lost 6 bases and 4 bases, there was a span of 10 bases. The germline gives CDR1 SGHVS, CDR2 FNYEAQ. This CDR3 contains 13 residues. The CDR3 nucleotides read TGTGCCAGCAGGGCTCAGGTCGGAAACACCATATATTTT. Translation gives CASRAQVGNTIYF.

This clone has just a few counts. The rearrangement uses TRBV18 and TRBJ2-2, with TRBD2 as a possible D gene (6 bases). The germline CDR1 and CDR2 sequences are KGHSH and LQKENI. This CDR3 is 15 amino acids long. Between the trimmed V and J ends, which lost 4 bases and 4 bases, there was a span of 13 bases. The CDR3 loop reads CASSRDLVTTGELFF. DNA for the CDR3: TGTGCCAGCTCACGGGACTTAGTAACCACCGGGGAGCTGTTTTTT.

This chain connects TRBV28 to TRBJ1-1, with 8 nucleotides matching TRBD1. From germline, CDR1 is MDHEN and CDR2 SYDVKM. This CDR3 has 15 amino acids. Trimming at V came to 5 bases and at J to 7 bases, leaving 12 bases not matched to a gene. DNA of the CDR3: TGTGCCAGCAGTCCAATTTCGGTGGACAGGGATGAAGCTTTCTTT. It is translated as CASSPISVDRDEAFF.

This chain connects TRBV19 to TRBJ2-7, with 11 bases lining up with TRBD1. The CDR3 extends over 10 amino acids. The ends lost 10 bases at V and 9 bases at J; junction bases unmatched: 2. Germline assignment: CDR1 LNHDA and CDR2 SQIVND (reference sequence). CDR3 sequence reads: CAIGTGGQYV. CDR3 coding DNA: TGTGCCATCGGGACAGGGGGGCAGTACGTC.

This rearrangement joins TRBV5-1 to TRBJ2-3; 12 bases are a match to TRBD2. Germline CDR1 is SGHRS and CDR2 is YFSETQ. After removal of 3 bases from V and 0 bases from J, the junction contained 17 bases not matched to a gene. The CDR3 spans 21 residues. The CDR3 region has the DNA TGCGCCAGCAGCTCCGCCGGGACTAGCGGGTCGATGAGGACTAGCACAGATACGCAGTATTTT. It is translated as CASSSAGTSGSMRTSTDTQYF.

V gene TRBV27 combines with J gene TRBJ1-6; no reliable D call. Germline-derived CDR1 and CDR2 are MNHEY and SMNVEV (reference sequence). V lost 6 bases, J lost 4 bases, and 13 bases lay in between. This CDR3 has 15 residues. For the CDR3, the DNA is TGTGCCAGCAGCATTAAATCTCTATATAATTCACCCCTCCACTTT. This gives the protein CASSIKSLYNSPLHF.

The rearrangement joins TRBV10-1 to TRBJ1-4; TRBD1 might be the D (5 bases). Per the germline V gene, CDR1 is WNHNN and CDR2 is SYGVQD (reference sequence). V was pared by 0 bases and J by 8 bases, with 13 bases between. The CDR3 is 15 residues long. CDR3 residues: CASSESTQVWEKLFF. The CDR3 DNA sequence: TGCGCCAGCAGTGAGTCGACACAGGTTTGGGAAAAACTGTTTTTT.

This clone was recorded once. The chain carries TRBV6-1 and TRBJ2-1; weak D call: TRBD2 (5 bases). This CDR3 is 15 amino acids long. Germline CDR1 MNHNS, CDR2 SASEGT. V was pared by 2 bases and J by 3 bases, with 11 bases between. The CDR3 nucleotides read TGTGCCAGCAGTGAAACCGGGGTTTACTACAATGAGCAGTTCTTC. It yields the protein CASSETGVYYNEQFF.

The V and J genes are TRBV2 and TRBJ2-1; D is possibly TRBD2 (6 bases). Trimming left V 2 bases short and J 12 bases short, with 17 bases between. CDR1 is SNHLY and CDR2 is FYNNEI in the germline V gene. This CDR3 region has 14 residues. This CDR3 is CASSERLVLFWQFF. CDR3 sequence (DNA): TGTGCCAGCAGTGAAAGACTAGTTCTGTTCTGGCAGTTCTTC.

The V call is TRBV27, the J call TRBJ2-2; 11 positions match TRBD2. CDR3 size: 16 residues. Germline-derived CDR1 and CDR2 are MNHEY and SMNVEV (reference sequence). J lost 7 bases, V lost 5 bases, and 9 bases had no gene match. The CDR3 bases are TGTGCCAGCAGTACGTCTAGCGGGAGGACATTCGGGGAGCTGTTTTTT. Protein product: CASSTSSGRTFGELFF.

The chain joins TRBV11-2 to TRBJ1-6; D is undetermined. V was shortened by 0 bases and J by 7 bases, with 7 bases between the two germline ends. The length of the CDR3 is 14 residues. In germline, CDR1 is SGHAT, CDR2 FQNNGV. CDR3 protein: CASSLDGSNSPLHF. CDR3 sequence (DNA): TGTGCCAGCAGCTTAGACGGGTCAAATTCACCCCTCCACTTT.

The chain uses TRBV4-2 and TRBJ1-4; no clear D gene. Germline CDR1 is LGHNA and CDR2 is YNFKEQ. The CDR3 is made up of 12 amino acids. Trimming shortened V by 0 bases and J by 11 bases, and 7 bases separated the two germline ends. The CDR3 here is CASSQDTGKLFF. CDR3 DNA: TGTGCCAGCAGCCAAGATACCGGGAAACTGTTTTTT.

J is TRBJ1-5 and V is TRBV7-9, with D unresolved. Trimming removed 7 bases from V and 1 base from J, with 11 bases in between. Germline V lookup: CDR1 SEHNR, CDR2 FQNEAQ (reference sequence). There are 14 residues in the CDR3. The DNA of the CDR3 is TGTGCCAGCACCCCGGGTATCAGCAATCAGCCCCAGCATTTT. It encodes CASTPGISNQPQHF.

In its sample, this clone was seen a few times. The genes are TRBV6-6 and TRBJ2-3; D might be TRBD2 (6 bases). V shed 2 bases and J shed 6 bases, with 15 bases lying between them. CDR3 length: 15 residues. Germline assignment: CDR1 MNHNY and CDR2 SVGAGI (reference sequence). DNA for the CDR3: TGTGCCAGCAGTTACGGGCGGGGCATTACGGATACGCAGTATTTT. Translated: CASSYGRGITDTQYF.

The chain recombines TRBV5-1 with TRBJ1-1; no definite D call. The germline V gene has CDR1 SGHRS and CDR2 YFSETQ. V was clipped by 5 bases and J by 1 base, with 12 bases between them. CDR3 length equals 14 residues. The CDR3 DNA follows: TGCGCCAGCAGTTCGAGAGGGAAGAACACTGAAGCTTTCTTT. Residues: CASSSRGKNTEAFF.

The chain links TRBV29-1 to TRBJ1-1; weak D call: TRBD1 (5 bases). This CDR3 has 14 amino acids. The germline V gene encodes CDR1 SQVTM and CDR2 ANQGSEA. The germline V and J ends were trimmed by 7 bases and 0 bases, with 15 bases remaining between them. DNA of the CDR3: TGCAGCGCCGCAGGACACAACATGAACACTGAAGCTTTCTTT. This encodes CSAAGHNMNTEAFF. Variable domain in full (rest from reference TRBV29-1 and TRBJ1-1): SAVISQKPSRDICQRGTSLTIQCQVDSQVTMMFWYRQQPGQSLTLIATANQGSEATYESGFVIDKFPISRPNLTFSTLTVSNMSPEDSSIYLCSAAGHNMNTEAFFGQGTRLTVV.